The 2 T cell receptor beta chains below were found in one sample sequenced in a study of Graves' ophthalmopathy and Graves' hyperthyroidism. RNA served as the template for amplifying TCR beta CDR3 regions. HTBI primers were used in a first-round RT-PCR, which preceded a second-round multiplex PCR. TCRdb reanalysed the multiplex PCR reads using MiXCR and keeps one entry per CDR3 protein. The sample lists under 400,000 distinct CDR3 sequences, about 17% seen once, with over 9% in the top ten. Sequenced material: peripheral blood. Every receptor here comes from an adult man with Graves' ophthalmopathy.

This clonotype was recorded many times. This chain joins TRBV12-3 or TRBV12-4 and TRBJ2-7, with D maybe TRBD1 (8 bases). The CDR3 has 15 residues. The V end lost 5 bases, the J end lost 6 bases, and 20 bases lay between the germline ends. For the CDR3, the DNA is TGTGCCAGCAGTCCATGGACAGGGAGGGCATCCGAGCAGTACTTC. Encoded protein: CASSPWTGRASEQYF.

This clonotype was counted ten times or more. This sequence joins TRBV9 and TRBJ2-7; D is possibly TRBD1 (5 bases). CDR3 length equals 15 residues. V was clipped by 0 bases and J by 3 bases, with 13 bases between them. Looked up from germline, CDR1 is SGDLS and CDR2 is YYNGEE. The CDR3 here is CASSVGPGWGYEQYF. CDR3 nucleotide sequence: TGTGCCAGCAGCGTAGGACCAGGGTGGGGCTACGAGCAGTACTTC.